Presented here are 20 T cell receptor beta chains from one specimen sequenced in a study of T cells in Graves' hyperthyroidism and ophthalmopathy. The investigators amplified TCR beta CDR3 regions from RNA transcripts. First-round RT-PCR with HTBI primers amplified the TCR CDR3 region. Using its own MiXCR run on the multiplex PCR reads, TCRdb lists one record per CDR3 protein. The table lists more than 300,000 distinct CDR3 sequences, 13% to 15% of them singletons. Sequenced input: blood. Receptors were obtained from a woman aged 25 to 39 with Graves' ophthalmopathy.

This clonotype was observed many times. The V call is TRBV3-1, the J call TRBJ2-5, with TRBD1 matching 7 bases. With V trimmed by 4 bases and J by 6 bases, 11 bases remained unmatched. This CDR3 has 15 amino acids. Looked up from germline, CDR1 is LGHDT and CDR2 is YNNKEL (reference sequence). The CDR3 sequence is CASSPQTGSVKTQYF. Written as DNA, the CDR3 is TGTGCCAGCAGCCCCCAGACAGGGTCGGTAAAGACCCAGTACTTC.

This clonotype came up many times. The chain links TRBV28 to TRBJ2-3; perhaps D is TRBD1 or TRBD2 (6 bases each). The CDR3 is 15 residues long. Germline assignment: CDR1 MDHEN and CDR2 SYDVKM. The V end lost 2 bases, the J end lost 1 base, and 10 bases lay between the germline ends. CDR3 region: CASSLVGGGTDTQYF. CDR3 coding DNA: TGTGCCAGCAGTTTAGTCGGGGGCGGCACAGATACGCAGTATTTT.

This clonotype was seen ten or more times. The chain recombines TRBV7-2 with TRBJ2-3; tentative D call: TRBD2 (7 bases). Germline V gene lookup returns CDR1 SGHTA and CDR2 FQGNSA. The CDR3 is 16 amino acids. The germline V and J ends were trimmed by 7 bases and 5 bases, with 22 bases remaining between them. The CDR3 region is CASTLRGGGPIDTQYF. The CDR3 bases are TGTGCCAGCACCCTGAGGGGGGGGGGGCCAATAGATACGCAGTATTTT.

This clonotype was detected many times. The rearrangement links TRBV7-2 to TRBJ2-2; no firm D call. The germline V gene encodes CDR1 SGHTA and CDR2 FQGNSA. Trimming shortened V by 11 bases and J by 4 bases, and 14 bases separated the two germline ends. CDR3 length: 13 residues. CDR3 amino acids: CAATVGGTGELFF. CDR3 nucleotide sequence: TGTGCCGCCACGGTAGGCGGCACCGGGGAGCTGTTTTTT.

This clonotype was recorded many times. The CDR3: CASSQEKTGWRETQYF. The CDR3 coding sequence is TGTGCCAGCAGCCAAGAGAAGACAGGGTGGCGTGAGACCCAGTACTTC. The V and J genes are TRBV3-1 and TRBJ2-5, with 7 nucleotides matching TRBD1. Trimming took 0 bases from V and 5 from J; bases not matched to a gene: 9. Per the germline V gene, CDR1 is LGHDT and CDR2 is YNNKEL (reference sequence). The CDR3 has 16 amino acids.

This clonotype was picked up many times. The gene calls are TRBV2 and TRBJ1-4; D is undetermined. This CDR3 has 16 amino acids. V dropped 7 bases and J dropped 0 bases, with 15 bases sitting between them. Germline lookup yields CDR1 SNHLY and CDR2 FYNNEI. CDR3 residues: CASTPEAIPTNEKLFF. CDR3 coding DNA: TGTGCCAGCACTCCGGAGGCCATCCCAACTAATGAAAAACTGTTTTTT.

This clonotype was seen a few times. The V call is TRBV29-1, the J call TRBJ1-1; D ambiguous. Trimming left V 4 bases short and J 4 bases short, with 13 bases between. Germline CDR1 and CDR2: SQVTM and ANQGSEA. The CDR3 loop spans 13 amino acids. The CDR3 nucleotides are TGCAGCGTTGTCGGGCAAGGTTCCACTGAAGCTTTCTTT. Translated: CSVVGQGSTEAFF.

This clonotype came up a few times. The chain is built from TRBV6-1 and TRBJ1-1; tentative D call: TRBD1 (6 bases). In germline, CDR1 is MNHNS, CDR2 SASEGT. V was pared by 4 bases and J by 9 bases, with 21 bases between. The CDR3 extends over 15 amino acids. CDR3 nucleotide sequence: TGTGCCAGCAGTGTAGGGGGGGGGACCGACCTCAAAGCTTTCTTT. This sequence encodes CASSVGGGTDLKAFF.

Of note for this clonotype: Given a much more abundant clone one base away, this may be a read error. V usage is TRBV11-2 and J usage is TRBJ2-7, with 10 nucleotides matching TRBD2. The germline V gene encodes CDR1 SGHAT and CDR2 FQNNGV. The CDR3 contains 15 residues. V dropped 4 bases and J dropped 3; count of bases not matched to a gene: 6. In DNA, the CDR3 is TGTGCCAGCAGCTCGGGACTAGCGAGAGACTACGAGCAGTACTTC. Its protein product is CASSSGLARDYEQYF.

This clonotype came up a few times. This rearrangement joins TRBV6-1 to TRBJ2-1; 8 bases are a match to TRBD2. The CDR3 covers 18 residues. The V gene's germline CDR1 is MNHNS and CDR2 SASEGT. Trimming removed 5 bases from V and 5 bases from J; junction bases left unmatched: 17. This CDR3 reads CASSPLPLNSGANNEQFF. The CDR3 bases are TGTGCCAGCAGTCCCCTCCCTTTGAATAGCGGGGCAAACAATGAGCAGTTCTTC.

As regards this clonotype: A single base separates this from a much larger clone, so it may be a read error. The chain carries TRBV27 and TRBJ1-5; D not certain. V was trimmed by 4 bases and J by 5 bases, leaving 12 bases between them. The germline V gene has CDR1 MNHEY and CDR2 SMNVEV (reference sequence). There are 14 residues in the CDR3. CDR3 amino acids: CASSSGSLDQPQHF. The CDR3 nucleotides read TGTGCCAGCAGTTCGGGCAGCTTAGATCAGCCCCAGCATTTT.

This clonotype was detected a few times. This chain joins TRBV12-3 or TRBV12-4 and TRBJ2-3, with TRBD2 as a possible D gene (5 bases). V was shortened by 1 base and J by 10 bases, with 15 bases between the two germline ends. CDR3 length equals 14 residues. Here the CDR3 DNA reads TGTGCCAGCAGTTTAGGCGGGTCCGCTGATGCGCAGTATTTT. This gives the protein CASSLGGSADAQYF.

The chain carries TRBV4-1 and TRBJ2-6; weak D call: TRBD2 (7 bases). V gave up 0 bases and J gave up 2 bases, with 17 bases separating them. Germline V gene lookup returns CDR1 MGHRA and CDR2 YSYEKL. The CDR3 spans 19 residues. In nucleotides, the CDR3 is TGCGCCAGCAGCCAAGACCGGTCGGGGGGCGAGGCTGGGGCCAACGTCCTGACTTTC. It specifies CASSQDRSGGEAGANVLTF.

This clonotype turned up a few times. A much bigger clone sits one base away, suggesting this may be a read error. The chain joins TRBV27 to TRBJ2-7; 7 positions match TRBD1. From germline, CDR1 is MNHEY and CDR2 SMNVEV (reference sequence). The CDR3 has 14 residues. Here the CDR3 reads CASSSPGTVYEQHF. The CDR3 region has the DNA TGTGCCAGCAGTTCCCCCGGGACAGTCTACGAGCAGCACTTC.

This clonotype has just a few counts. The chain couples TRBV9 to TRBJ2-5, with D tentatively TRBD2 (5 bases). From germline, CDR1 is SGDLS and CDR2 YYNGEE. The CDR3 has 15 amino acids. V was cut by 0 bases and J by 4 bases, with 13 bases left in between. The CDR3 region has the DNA TGTGCCAGCAGCGTAGCTATTAGCGTTGGAGAGACCCAGTACTTC. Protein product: CASSVAISVGETQYF.

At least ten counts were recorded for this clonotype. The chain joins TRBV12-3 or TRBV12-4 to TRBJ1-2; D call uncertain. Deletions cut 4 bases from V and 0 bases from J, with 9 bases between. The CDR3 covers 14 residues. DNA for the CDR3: TGTGCCAGCAGTTCACGTGGATCTAACTATGGCTACACCTTC. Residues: CASSSRGSNYGYTF.

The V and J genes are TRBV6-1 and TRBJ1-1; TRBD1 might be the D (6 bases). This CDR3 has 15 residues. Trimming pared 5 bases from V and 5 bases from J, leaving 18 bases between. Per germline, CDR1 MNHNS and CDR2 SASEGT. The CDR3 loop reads CASSTIQGGLTEAFF. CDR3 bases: TGTGCCAGCAGTACGATACAGGGAGGTTTAACTGAAGCTTTCTTT.

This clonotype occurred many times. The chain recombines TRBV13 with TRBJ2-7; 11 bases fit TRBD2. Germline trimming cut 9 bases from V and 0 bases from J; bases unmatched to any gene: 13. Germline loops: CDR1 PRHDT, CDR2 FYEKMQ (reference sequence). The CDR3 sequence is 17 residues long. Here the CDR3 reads CASSGTSGSLSSYEQYF. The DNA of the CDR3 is TGTGCCAGTTCCGGGACTAGCGGCTCCCTGAGCTCCTACGAGCAGTACTTC.

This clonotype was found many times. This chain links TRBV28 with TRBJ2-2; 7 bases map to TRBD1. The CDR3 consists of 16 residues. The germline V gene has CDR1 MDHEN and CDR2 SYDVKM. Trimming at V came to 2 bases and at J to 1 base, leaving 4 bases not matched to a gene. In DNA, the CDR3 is TGTGCCAGCAGTTTAACCGGGACAGTGAACACCGGGGAGCTGTTTTTT. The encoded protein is CASSLTGTVNTGELFF.

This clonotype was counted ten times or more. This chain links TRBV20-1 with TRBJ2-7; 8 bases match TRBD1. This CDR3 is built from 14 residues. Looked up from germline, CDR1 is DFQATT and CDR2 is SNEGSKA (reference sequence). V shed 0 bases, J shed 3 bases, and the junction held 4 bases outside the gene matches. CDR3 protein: CSAREGTGDYEQYF. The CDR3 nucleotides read TGCAGTGCTAGAGAGGGGACAGGAGACTACGAGCAGTACTTC.